This entry lists 15 T cell receptor beta chains sequenced from one sample in a study of shared clonotypes between healthy human individuals (dated by TCRdb to about 2020). CD8 naive samples consisted of CD45RO-negative cells that were positively selected for CCR7, yielding a CD45RA+CCR7+ population without TemRA cells. The library was prepared using the immunoSEQ multiplex PCR assay. TCRdb carries this immuneACCESS record with in-frame sequences only. Its versions omit some clonotypes, under half of them owing to an unresolved V gene in the studies checked, with the rest unexplained. Counted in this sample were 2 million to 2.5 million clones; around 96% of them appeared once. The ten most abundant clones make up roughly 1% of the sample. Input material: naive CD8+ T cells sorted from blood. The cell subset or site label for this specimen denotes: CD45RA+CCR7+. Receptors originate from a man between 18 and 35 years old in good health.

The chain links TRBV28 to TRBJ1-4; D ambiguous. Per germline, CDR1 MDHEN and CDR2 SYDVKM. The CDR3 length is 16 residues. The germline V and J ends were trimmed by 5 bases and 1 base, with 14 bases remaining between them. This CDR3 is CASSMTEAQTNEKLFF. DNA of the CDR3: TGTGCCAGCAGTATGACGGAAGCCCAAACTAATGAAAAACTGTTTTTT.

This chain connects TRBV2 to TRBJ2-5, with 10 positions matching TRBD1. The CDR3 loop spans 14 amino acids. Germline V lookup: CDR1 SNHLY, CDR2 FYNNEI. V lost 6 bases, J lost 5 bases, and 6 bases stayed unmatched. CDR3 in amino acids: CASRAGTGDETQYF. For the CDR3, the DNA is TGTGCCAGCAGGGCCGGGACAGGGGACGAGACCCAGTACTTC.

This clone was counted a single time. This chain connects TRBV30 to TRBJ2-3, with 15 bases identical to TRBD2. The germline V gene has CDR1 GTSNPN and CDR2 SVGIG (reference sequence). CDR3 size: 18 residues. V lost 1 base to trimming and J lost 0 bases; unmatched junction nucleotides: 5. The CDR3 loop reads CAWSEGTSGRFSTDTQYF. In nucleotides, the CDR3 is TGTGCCTGGAGTGAAGGGACTAGCGGGAGGTTCAGCACAGATACGCAGTATTTT. Together with reference TRBV30 and TRBJ2-3, the CDR3 gives the full variable domain: SQTIHQWPATLVQPVGSPLSLECTVEGTSNPNLYWYRQAAGRGLQLLFYSVGIGQISSEVPQNLSASRPQDRQFILSSKKLLLSDSGFYLCAWSEGTSGRFSTDTQYFGPGTRLTVL.

The chain joins TRBV7-9 to TRBJ2-3, with TRBD2 identical over 13 bases. Germline CDR1 SEHNR, CDR2 FQNEAQ (reference sequence). The V segment lost 5 bases and the J segment 0 bases; nucleotides outside the gene matches: 5. The CDR3 loop spans 17 amino acids. In DNA, the CDR3 is TGTGCCAGCAGCCCCCGGACTAGCGGGGGTAGCACAGATACGCAGTATTTT. Its protein is CASSPRTSGGSTDTQYF.

The chain is built from TRBV7-9 and TRBJ2-3, with no clear D. Trimming shortened V by 5 bases and J by 0 bases, and 9 bases separated the two germline ends. The CDR3 covers 14 residues. Germline CDR1 SEHNR, CDR2 FQNEAQ (reference sequence). CDR3 region: CASSPGDSTDTQYF. The CDR3 DNA reads TGTGCCAGCAGCCCTGGAGATAGCACAGATACGCAGTATTTT.

The chain links TRBV11-2 to TRBJ2-3; D is unclear. CDR3 size: 14 residues. Looked up from germline, CDR1 is SGHAT and CDR2 is FQNNGV. Trimming shortened V by 0 bases and J by 2 bases, and 6 bases separated the two germline ends. CDR3 bases: TGTGCCAGCAGCTTAGACCCGCCCACAGATACGCAGTATTTT. Translation: CASSLDPPTDTQYF.

J is TRBJ2-7 and V is TRBV15; TRBD1 might be the D (6 bases). Trimming removed 0 bases at V and 0 bases at J, with 18 bases between. Germline loops: CDR1 LNHNV, CDR2 YYDKDF (reference sequence). The CDR3 length is 18 residues. The CDR3 DNA follows: TGTGCCACCAGCAGAGATCGTAAAGTGAGAGGGGGCTCCTACGAGCAGTACTTC. Protein: CATSRDRKVRGGSYEQYF.

CDR3 sequence reads: CASSPLRGAGTVNTEAFF. The CDR3 DNA reads as TGTGCCAGTAGCCCTCTTAGGGGTGCGGGAACGGTGAACACTGAAGCTTTCTTT. The V gene is TRBV19, the J gene TRBJ1-1, with a possible D match to TRBD1 (5 bases). The CDR3 loop spans 18 amino acids. In germline, CDR1 is LNHDA, CDR2 SQIVND (reference sequence). V was shortened by 6 bases and J by 0 bases, with 23 bases between the two germline ends.

This chain connects TRBV7-9 to TRBJ2-5; possibly TRBD1 for D (7 bases). The CDR3 runs to 14 residues. Germline V CDR1 and CDR2: SEHNR, FQNEAQ (reference sequence). Trimming stripped 5 bases from V and 5 bases from J, with 15 bases between. Here the CDR3 DNA reads TGTGCCAGCAGCCTCCTCCCAGGGGGGGAGACCCAGTACTTC. Encoded protein: CASSLLPGGETQYF.

The chain uses TRBV13 and TRBJ2-7; D call uncertain. Germline V gene lookup returns CDR1 PRHDT and CDR2 FYEKMQ (reference sequence). The V end lost 3 bases, the J end lost 3 bases, and 6 bases lay between the germline ends. CDR3 size: 12 residues. The CDR3 coding sequence is TGTGCCAGCAGCTTCCACTACTACGAGCAGTACTTC. Its translation is CASSFHYYEQYF.

The chain joins TRBV7-9 to TRBJ2-1, with 15 bases matching TRBD2. Unmatched junction bases numbered 4, after V lost 5 bases and J lost 8 bases. CDR3 size: 15 residues. CDR1 is SEHNR and CDR2 is FQNEAQ in the germline V gene (reference sequence). CDR3 in amino acids: CASSEGLAGGDEQFF. The DNA for the CDR3 is TGTGCCAGCAGCGAGGGACTAGCGGGGGGTGATGAGCAGTTCTTC.

The chain uses TRBV10-3 and TRBJ2-5; D may be TRBD1 (6 bases). Trimming cost V 6 bases and J 5 bases, with 13 bases left between them. The CDR3 has 13 amino acids. Germline CDR1 is ENHRY and CDR2 is SYGVKD. CDR3: CAISPRGLETQYF. CDR3 in DNA: TGTGCCATCAGCCCCAGGGGATTGGAGACCCAGTACTTC.

The chain joins TRBV30 to TRBJ2-6; D might be TRBD1 (5 bases). This CDR3 region has 18 residues. CDR1 is GTSNPN, CDR2 SVGIG, per germline (reference sequence). Trimming stripped 0 bases from V and 0 bases from J, with 15 bases between. CDR3 nucleotide sequence: TGTGCCTGGAGTGTAGACCAGGGTTCATACTCTGGGGCCAACGTCCTGACTTTC. Protein: CAWSVDQGSYSGANVLTF.

The chain joins TRBV6-6 to TRBJ1-5, with 7 bases fitting TRBD1. The length of the CDR3 is 13 residues. V was pared by 4 bases and J by 6 bases, with 3 bases of the junction left unmatched. The germline V gene encodes CDR1 MNHNY and CDR2 SVGAGI (reference sequence). This CDR3 is CASSSGGGQPQHF. In nucleotides, the CDR3 is TGTGCCAGCAGTTCAGGGGGGGGTCAGCCCCAGCATTTT.

This chain uses TRBV27 with TRBJ2-1, with no clear D. CDR3 length: 14 residues. V was clipped by 3 bases and J by 2 bases, with 8 bases between them. Looked up from germline, CDR1 is MNHEY and CDR2 is SMNVEV (reference sequence). The DNA for the CDR3 is TGTGCCAGCAGTTTCGAGATCCCCTACAATGAGCAGTTCTTC. It encodes CASSFEIPYNEQFF.